This section outlines one T cell receptor (beta chain) sequence together with its context. This record belongs to a study of cytomegalovirus exposure and HLA in healthy donors. CDR3 length: 15 residues. Trimming took 5 bases from V and 1 from J; bases not matched to a gene: 4. In germline, CDR1 is MNHEY, CDR2 SVGAGI. The study ran its PCR with 60 Vbeta and 13 Jbeta primers. Generated by immunoSEQ multiplex PCR, the TCRdb table keeps only in-frame clones and is missing some. This listing includes tens of thousands of clones. The TCR originated in a human donor in good health. The specimen was PBMCs. The V and J genes are TRBV6-5 and TRBJ1-5; 8 bases fit TRBD1. Here the CDR3 reads CASSARQGSNQPQHF. The CDR3, as DNA: TGTGCCAGCAGTGCCCGACAGGGGAGCAATCAGCCCCAGCATTTT.